This TCR beta chain was documented in a study of human T cells and chemical hapten exposure. This clonotype has a count of ten or more. The sample's time point: pre-sensitization, week 0. The treatment was: therapeutic diphenylcyclopropenone sensitization with weekly scalp DPC. The study drew its donors from alopecia patients who were 18 to 70 years old and suitable for DPC. Original methodology: Ranging from roughly 23,224 to 700,000, TCR counts per sample had a median value of 95,638. TCRdb reprocessed the RACE reads via MiXCR and lists one record per CDR3 protein. None of the V and J calls come from the authors' own analysis; TCRdb made them. There are around 110,000 distinct CDR3 sequences in the sample; 12% occur only once, and 1.6% lies in the top ten. CDR3 length equals 17 residues. The germline V gene encodes CDR1 SGHDN and CDR2 FVKESK. Between the trimmed V and J ends, which lost 1 base and 4 bases, there was a span of 14 bases.

The TCR sequence derives from a woman in her forties or fifties with alopecia areata. Some clones in this sample may be carry-over from other donors' samples. Specimen: whole blood, collected in connection with sensitization to the hapten diphenylcyclopropenone (DPC). The J gene is TRBJ2-6, the V gene TRBV14, with D perhaps TRBD2 (7 bases). CDR3 sequence reads: CASSQGLGGQGANVLTF. In DNA, the CDR3 is TGTGCCAGCAGCCAAGGACTCGGGGGGCAAGGGGCCAACGTCCTGACTTTC.